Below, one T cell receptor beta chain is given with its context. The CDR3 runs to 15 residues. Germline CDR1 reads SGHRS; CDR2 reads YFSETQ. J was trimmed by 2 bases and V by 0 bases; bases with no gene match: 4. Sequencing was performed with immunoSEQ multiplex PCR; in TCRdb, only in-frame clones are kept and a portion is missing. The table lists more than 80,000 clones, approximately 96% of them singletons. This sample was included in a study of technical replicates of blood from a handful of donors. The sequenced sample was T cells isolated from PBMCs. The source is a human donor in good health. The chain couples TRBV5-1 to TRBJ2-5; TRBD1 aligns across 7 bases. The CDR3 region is CASSLGTGVQETQYF. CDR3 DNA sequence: TGCGCCAGCAGCTTGGGCACAGGGGTTCAAGAGACCCAGTACTTC.